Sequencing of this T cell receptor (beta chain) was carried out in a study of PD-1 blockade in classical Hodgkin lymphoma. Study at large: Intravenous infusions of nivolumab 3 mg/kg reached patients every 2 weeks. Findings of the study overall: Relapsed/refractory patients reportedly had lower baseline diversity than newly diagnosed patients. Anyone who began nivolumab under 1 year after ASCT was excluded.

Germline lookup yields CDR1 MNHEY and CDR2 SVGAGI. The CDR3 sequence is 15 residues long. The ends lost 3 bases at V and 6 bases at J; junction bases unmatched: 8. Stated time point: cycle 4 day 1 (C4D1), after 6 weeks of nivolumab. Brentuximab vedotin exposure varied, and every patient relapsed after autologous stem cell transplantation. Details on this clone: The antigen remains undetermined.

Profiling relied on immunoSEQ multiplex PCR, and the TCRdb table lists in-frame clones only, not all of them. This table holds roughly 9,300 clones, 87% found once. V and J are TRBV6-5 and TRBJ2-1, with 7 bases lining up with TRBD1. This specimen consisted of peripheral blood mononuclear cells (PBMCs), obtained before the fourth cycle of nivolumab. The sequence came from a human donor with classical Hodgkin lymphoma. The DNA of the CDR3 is TGTGCCAGCAGTTATTTAGGGGGCGCGCTCAATGAGCAGTTCTTC. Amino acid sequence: CASSYLGGALNEQFF.